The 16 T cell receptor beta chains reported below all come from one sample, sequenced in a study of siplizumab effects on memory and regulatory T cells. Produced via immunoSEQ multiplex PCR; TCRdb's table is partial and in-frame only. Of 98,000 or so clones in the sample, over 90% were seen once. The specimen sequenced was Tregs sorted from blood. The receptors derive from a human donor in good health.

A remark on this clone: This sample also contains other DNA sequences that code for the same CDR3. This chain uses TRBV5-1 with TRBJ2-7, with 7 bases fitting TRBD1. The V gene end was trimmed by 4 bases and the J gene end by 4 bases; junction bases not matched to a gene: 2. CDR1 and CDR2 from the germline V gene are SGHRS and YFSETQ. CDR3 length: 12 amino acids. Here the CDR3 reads CASSPTGYEQYF. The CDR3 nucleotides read TGCGCCAGCAGCCCGACAGGGTACGAGCAGTACTTC. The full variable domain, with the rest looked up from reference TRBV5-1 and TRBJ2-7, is KAGVTQTPRYLIKTRGQQVTLSCSPISGHRSVSWYQQTPGQGLQFLFEYFSETQRNKGNFPGRFSGRQFSNSRSEMNVSTLELGDSALYLCASSPTGYEQYFGPGTRLTVT.

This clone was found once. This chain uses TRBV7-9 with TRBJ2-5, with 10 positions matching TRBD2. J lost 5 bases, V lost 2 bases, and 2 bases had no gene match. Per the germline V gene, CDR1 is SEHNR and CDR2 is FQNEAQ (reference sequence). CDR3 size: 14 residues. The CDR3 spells CASSLYSGRETQYF. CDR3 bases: TGTGCCAGCAGCTTATATAGCGGGAGGGAGACCCAGTACTTC. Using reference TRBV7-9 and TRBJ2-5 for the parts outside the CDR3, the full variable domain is DTGVSQNPRHKITKRGQNVTFRCDPISEHNRLYWYRQTLGQGPEFLTYFQNEAQLEKSRLLSDRFSAERPKGSFSTLEIQRTEQGDSAMYLCASSLYSGRETQYFGPGTRLLVL.

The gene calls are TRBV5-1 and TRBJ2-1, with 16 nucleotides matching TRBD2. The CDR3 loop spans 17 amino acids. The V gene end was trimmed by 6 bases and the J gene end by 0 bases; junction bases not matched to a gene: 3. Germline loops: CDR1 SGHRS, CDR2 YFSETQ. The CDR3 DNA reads TGCGCCAGCAAGGGACTAGCGGGAGGGAGCTCCTACAATGAGCAGTTCTTC. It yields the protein CASKGLAGGSSYNEQFF.

DNA of the CDR3: TGCGCCAGCAGCCGATGGGACAGGGGCTACGAGCAGTACTTC. It encodes CASSRWDRGYEQYF. The chain links TRBV4-1 to TRBJ2-7; 10 positions match TRBD1. V trimming: 4 bases; J trimming: 3 bases; junction bases outside the gene matches: 3. The germline V gene has CDR1 MGHRA and CDR2 YSYEKL. This CDR3 is 14 amino acids long.

CDR3: CASSARDRAYEQYF. For the CDR3, the DNA is TGTGCCAGCAGCGCCCGGGACCGAGCCTACGAGCAGTACTTC. This chain joins TRBV7-9 and TRBJ2-5, with D perhaps TRBD1 or TRBD2 (5 bases each). The J call may be wrong; the DNA end is better matched by TRBJ2-7. Germline V gives CDR1 SEHNR, CDR2 FQNEAQ (reference sequence). The CDR3 totals 14 residues.

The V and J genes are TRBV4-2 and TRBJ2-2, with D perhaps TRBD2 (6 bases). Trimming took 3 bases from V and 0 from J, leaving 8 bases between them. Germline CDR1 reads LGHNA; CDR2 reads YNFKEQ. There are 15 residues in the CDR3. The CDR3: CASSQGGTNTGELFF. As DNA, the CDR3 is TGTGCCAGCAGCCAGGGCGGGACGAACACCGGGGAGCTGTTTTTT.

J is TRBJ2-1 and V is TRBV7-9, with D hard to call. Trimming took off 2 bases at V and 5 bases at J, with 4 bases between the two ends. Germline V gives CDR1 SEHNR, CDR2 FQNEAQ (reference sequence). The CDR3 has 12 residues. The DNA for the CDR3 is TGTGCCAGCAGCTTACAGAACAATGAGCAGTTCTTC. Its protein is CASSLQNNEQFF.

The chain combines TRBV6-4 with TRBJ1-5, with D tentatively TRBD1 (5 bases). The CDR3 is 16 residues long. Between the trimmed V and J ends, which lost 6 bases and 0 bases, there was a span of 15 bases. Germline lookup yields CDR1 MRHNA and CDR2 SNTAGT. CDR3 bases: TGTGCCAGCAGGGGATGGCTGGGGGATAGCAATCAGCCCCAGCATTTT. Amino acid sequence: CASRGWLGDSNQPQHF.

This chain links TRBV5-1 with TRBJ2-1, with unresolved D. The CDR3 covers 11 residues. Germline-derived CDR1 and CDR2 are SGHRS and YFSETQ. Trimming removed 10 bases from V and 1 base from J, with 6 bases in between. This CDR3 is CASRSYNEQFF. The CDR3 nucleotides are TGCGCCTCGAGATCCTACAATGAGCAGTTCTTC.

Here the CDR3 reads CASSRGTANTEAFF. In DNA form, the CDR3 reads TGCGCCAGCAGCAGGGGGACCGCGAACACTGAAGCTTTCTTT. The J gene is TRBJ1-1, the V gene TRBV5-1, with D tentatively TRBD1 (6 bases). Germline V gives CDR1 SGHRS, CDR2 YFSETQ. The ends were cut back, 4 bases at V and 1 base at J, with 11 bases in the middle. The CDR3 loop spans 14 amino acids.

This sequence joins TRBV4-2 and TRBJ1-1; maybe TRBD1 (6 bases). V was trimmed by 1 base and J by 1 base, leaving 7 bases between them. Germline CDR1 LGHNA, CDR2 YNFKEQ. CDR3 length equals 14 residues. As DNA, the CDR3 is TGTGCCAGCAGCCAAGGGACAGCGAACACTGAAGCTTTCTTT. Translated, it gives CASSQGTANTEAFF.

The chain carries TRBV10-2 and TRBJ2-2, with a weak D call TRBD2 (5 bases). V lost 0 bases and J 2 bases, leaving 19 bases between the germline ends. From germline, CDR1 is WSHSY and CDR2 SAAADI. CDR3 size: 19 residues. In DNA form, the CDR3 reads TGCGCCAGCAGTGAGTCGATAGGTGGGATCGGGGTCAACACCGGGGAGCTGTTTTTT. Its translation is CASSESIGGIGVNTGELFF.

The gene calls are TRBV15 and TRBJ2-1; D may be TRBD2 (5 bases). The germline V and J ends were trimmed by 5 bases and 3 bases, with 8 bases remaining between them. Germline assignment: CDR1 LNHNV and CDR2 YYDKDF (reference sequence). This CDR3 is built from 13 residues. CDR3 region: CATSEGLYNEQFF. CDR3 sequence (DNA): TGTGCCACCAGCGAAGGACTCTACAATGAGCAGTTCTTC. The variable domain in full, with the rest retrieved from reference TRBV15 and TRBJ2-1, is DAMVIQNPRYQVTQFGKPVTLSCSQTLNHNVMYWYQQKSSQAPKLLFHYYDKDFNNEADTPDNFQSRRPNTSFCFLDIRSPGLGDTAMYLCATSEGLYNEQFFGPGTRLTVL.

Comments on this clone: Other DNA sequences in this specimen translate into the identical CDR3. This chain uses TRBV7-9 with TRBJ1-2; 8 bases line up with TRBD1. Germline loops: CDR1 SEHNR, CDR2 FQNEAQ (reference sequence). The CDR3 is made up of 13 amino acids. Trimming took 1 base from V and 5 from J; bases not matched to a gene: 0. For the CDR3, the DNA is TGTGCCAGCAGCTTAGGGACAGGGTATGGCTACACCTTC. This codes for CASSLGTGYGYTF.

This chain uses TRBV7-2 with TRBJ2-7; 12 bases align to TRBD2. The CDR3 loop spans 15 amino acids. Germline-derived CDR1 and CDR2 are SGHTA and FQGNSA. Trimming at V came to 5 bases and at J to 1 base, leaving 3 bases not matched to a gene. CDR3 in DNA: TGTGCCAGCAGCCAAGGACTAGCGGGGTCCTACGAGCAGTACTTC. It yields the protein CASSQGLAGSYEQYF.

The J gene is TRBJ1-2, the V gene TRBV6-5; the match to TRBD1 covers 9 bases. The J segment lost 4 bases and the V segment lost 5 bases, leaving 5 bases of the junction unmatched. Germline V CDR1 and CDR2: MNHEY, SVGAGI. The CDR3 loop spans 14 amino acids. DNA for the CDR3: TGTGCCAGCAGTACCGGACAGGGGATCTATGGCTACACCTTC. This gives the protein CASSTGQGIYGYTF.